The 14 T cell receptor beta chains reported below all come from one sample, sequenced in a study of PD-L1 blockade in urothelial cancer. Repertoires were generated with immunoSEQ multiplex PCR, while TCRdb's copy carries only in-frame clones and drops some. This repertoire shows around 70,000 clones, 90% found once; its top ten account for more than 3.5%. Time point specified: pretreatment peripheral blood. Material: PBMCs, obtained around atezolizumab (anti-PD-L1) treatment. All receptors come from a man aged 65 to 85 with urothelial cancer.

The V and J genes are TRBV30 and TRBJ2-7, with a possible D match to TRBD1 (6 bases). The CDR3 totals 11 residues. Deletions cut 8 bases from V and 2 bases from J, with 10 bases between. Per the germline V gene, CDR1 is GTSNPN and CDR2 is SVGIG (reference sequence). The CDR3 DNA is TGTGCCGGGACAACAGCCTACGAGCAGTACTTC. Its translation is CAGTTAYEQYF.

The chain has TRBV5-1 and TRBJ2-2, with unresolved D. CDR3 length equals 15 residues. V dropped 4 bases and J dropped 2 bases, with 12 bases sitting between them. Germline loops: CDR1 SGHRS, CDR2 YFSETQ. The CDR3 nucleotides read TGCGCCAGCAGCGCAACGGCGGCTAACACCGGGGAGCTGTTTTTT. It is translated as CASSATAANTGELFF.

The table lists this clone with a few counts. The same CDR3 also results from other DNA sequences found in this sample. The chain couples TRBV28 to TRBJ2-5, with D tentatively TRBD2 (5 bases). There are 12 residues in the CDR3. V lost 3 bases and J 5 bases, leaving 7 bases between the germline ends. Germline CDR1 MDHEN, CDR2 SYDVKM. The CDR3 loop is CASSFRGETQYF. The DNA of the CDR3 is TGTGCCAGCAGTTTTAGAGGGGAGACCCAGTACTTC.

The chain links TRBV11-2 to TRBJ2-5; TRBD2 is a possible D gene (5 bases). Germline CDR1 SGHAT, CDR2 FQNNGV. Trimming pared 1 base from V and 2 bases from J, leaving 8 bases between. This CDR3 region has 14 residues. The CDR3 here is CASSLGLLQETQYF. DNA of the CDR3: TGTGCCAGCAGCTTAGGACTATTACAAGAGACCCAGTACTTC.

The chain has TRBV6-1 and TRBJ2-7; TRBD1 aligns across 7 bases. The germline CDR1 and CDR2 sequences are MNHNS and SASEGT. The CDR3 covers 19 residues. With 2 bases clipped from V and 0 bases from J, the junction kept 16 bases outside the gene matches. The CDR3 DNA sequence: TGTGCCAGCAGTGAATGGGAGAGGGGGCGAGTTCGGGGCTCCTACGAGCAGTACTTC. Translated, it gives CASSEWERGRVRGSYEQYF.

The CDR3 DNA follows: TGTGCCAGCAGTTTGGGACAGGGGCCCTACGAGCAGTACTTC. This encodes CASSLGQGPYEQYF. The chain carries TRBV28 and TRBJ2-7; 10 bases are a match to TRBD1. Unmatched junction bases numbered 1, after V lost 3 bases and J lost 2 bases. Germline-derived CDR1 and CDR2 are MDHEN and SYDVKM. This CDR3 region has 14 residues.

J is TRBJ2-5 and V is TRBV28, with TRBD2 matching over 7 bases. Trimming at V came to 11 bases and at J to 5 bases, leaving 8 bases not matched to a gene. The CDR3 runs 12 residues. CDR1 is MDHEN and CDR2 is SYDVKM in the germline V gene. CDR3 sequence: CACSGGWETQYF. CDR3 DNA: TGTGCCTGTTCGGGGGGTTGGGAGACCCAGTACTTC.

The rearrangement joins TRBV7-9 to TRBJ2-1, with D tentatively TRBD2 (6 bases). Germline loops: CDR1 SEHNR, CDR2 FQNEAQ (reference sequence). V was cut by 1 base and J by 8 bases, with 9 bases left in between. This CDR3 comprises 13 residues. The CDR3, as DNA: TGTGCCAGCAGCTTAGACGGGAGAGATGAGCAGTTCTTC. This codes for CASSLDGRDEQFF.

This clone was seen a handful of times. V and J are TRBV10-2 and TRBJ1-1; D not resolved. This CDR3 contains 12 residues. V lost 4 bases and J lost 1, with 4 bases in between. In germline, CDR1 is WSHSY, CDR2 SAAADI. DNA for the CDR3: TGCGCCAGCAGTGCGGGGAACACTGAAGCTTTCTTT. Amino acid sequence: CASSAGNTEAFF.

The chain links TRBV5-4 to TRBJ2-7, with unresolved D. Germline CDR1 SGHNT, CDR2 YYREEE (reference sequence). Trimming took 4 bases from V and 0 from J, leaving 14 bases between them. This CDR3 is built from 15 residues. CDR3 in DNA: TGTGCCAGCAGCCCAGGTACGGTTTTCTCCTACGAGCAGTACTTC. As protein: CASSPGTVFSYEQYF.

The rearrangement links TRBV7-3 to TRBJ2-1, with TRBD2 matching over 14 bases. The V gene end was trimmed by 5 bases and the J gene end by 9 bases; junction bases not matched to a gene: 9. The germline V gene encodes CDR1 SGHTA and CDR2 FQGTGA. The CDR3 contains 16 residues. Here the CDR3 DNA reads TGTGCCAGCAGCGTCGATGGGACTAGCGGGAGATTTGAGCAGTTCTTC. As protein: CASSVDGTSGRFEQFF.

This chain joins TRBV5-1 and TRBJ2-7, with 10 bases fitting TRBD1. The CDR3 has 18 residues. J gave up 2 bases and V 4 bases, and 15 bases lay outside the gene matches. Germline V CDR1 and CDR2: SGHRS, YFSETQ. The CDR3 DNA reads TGCGCCAGCAGCCTGTGGGCCGTCGGGACAGGGGTCGCCTACGAGCAGTACTTC. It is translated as CASSLWAVGTGVAYEQYF.

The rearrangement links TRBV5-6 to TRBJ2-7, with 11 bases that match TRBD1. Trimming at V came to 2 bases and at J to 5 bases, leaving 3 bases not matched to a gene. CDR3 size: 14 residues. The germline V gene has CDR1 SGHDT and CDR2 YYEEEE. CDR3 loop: CASSFGTGGNEQYF. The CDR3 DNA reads TGTGCCAGCAGCTTTGGGACAGGGGGTAACGAGCAGTACTTC.

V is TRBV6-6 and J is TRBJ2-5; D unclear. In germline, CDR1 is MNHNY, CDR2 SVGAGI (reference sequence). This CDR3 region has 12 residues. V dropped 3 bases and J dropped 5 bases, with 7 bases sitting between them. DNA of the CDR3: TGTGCCAGCAGTTATATTTCGGAGACCCAGTACTTC. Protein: CASSYISETQYF.